This T cell receptor (beta chain) was sequenced in a study of T cells after yellow fever vaccination. Across the whole study: Low-cell-number fractions were prepared with SMART-Seq v4 Ultra Low Input. Whole-study results and caveats: The CD4 compartment and the CD8 compartment contained a small share of clonotypes in common. Post-booster samples contained most primary-vaccination clones (more than 95% CD4, almost 90% CD8).

A single record per CDR3 protein comes from TCRdb applying MiXCR to the 5' RACE reads. There are fewer than 350,000 distinct CDR3 sequences in the sample; 3.6% occur only once, and about a quarter lies in the top ten. To note about this clonotype: The target antigen is unknown.

The CDR3 runs to 18 residues. Trimming left V 6 bases short and J 8 bases short, with 29 bases between. The germline V gene has CDR1 PRHDT and CDR2 FYEKMQ (reference sequence). The TCR sequence derives from a young man who received the YFV17D yellow fever vaccine. V is TRBV13 and J is TRBJ2-1; either TRBD1 or TRBD2 may supply D (6 bases each). Sample: PBMCs, taken on the day of the yellow fever booster vaccination. The CDR3 here is CASRLVARGGGPLDEQFF. The CDR3 region has the DNA TGTGCCAGCAGGCTCGTTGCCCGAGGAGGGGGGCCGCTCGATGAGCAGTTCTTC.